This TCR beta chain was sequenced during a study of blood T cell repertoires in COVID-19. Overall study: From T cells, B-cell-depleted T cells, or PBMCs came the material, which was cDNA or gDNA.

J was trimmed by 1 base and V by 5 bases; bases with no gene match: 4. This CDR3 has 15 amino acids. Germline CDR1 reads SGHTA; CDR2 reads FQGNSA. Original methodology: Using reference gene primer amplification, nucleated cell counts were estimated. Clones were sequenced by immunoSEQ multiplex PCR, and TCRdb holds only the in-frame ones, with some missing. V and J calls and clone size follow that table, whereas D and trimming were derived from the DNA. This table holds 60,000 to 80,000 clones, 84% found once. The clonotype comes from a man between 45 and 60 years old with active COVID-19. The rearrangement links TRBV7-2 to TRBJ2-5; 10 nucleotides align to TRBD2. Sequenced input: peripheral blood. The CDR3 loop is CASSPSGRGQETQYF. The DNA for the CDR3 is TGTGCCAGCAGCCCCAGCGGGAGGGGCCAAGAGACCCAGTACTTC.